This TCR beta chain was sequenced during a study of regulatory T cells in long-lasting Graves disease. Study findings and constraints: Persistent disease was characterized by preferential usage of TRBV28, TRBJ1-2 and TRBJ2-5. Limited sample numbers may have lowered accuracy.

iRepertoire HTBI primers and Arm-PCR of CDR3 regions built TCR beta libraries. One entry per CDR3 protein results from TCRdb running MiXCR on the multiplex PCR reads. The sample shows some 370,000 distinct CDR3 sequences, about a fifth of them seen only once. The time point denotes: persistent/refractory GD, antithyroid drugs over 5 years with positive TRAb. The authors made the TCR library using RNA they extracted from PBMCs. Graves' disease diagnoses used American Thyroid Association guidelines. As a group, patients came from one endocrinology department in Xi'an, China. This clonotype has a count of ten or more. What it binds is unknown. Trimming pared 1 base from V and 5 bases from J, leaving 5 bases between. The germline CDR1 and CDR2 sequences are SNHLY and FYNNEI. This CDR3 contains 12 residues.

Sequenced here: peripheral blood mononuclear cells (PBMCs), sampled when the disease was refractory, from a patient treated with antithyroid drugs. The chain joins TRBV2 to TRBJ1-2; D is unclear. This clonotype originated in a female donor with Graves disease. The CDR3 here is CASSEGIYGYTF. The CDR3 nucleotides are TGTGCCAGCAGTGAAGGGATTTATGGCTACACCTTC.